This TCR beta chain emerged from a study of blood T cell repertoires in COVID-19. Study-wide background: Researchers got acute and convalescent COVID-19 samples from the United States, Italy and Spain. Sample material is recorded as cDNA or gDNA derived from T cells, B-cell-depleted T cells, or PBMCs.

Sequencing used immunoSEQ multiplex PCR; TCRdb keeps in-frame clones, though not all of them. In the table there are about 140,000 clones, about four fifths of which are singletons. The V gene end was trimmed by 0 bases and the J gene end by 4 bases; junction bases not matched to a gene: 4. The CDR3 covers 15 residues. Germline CDR1 reads SGHNT; CDR2 reads YYREEE (reference sequence). The chain employs TRBV5-4 and TRBJ2-5, with 9 bases fitting TRBD1. The source material was peripheral blood. This TCR derives from a woman over 75 in a cohort sampled during active or convalescent COVID-19. CDR3 amino acids: CASSLGTGGRETQYF. CDR3 sequence (DNA): TGTGCCAGCAGCTTGGGCACAGGGGGCCGAGAGACCCAGTACTTC.